This TCR beta chain was sequenced in a study of OX40 agonist ivuxolimab in advanced cancers. Broader study findings: The expanded peripheral T cells' antigen specificity was not determined.

Measured with immunoSEQ multiplex PCR; TCRdb has only the in-frame clones, and not every one. The repertoire holds around 80,000 clones, with around nine tenths as singletons. A remark on this clone: As yet, its antigen is unknown.

CDR1 is SGDLS, CDR2 YYNGEE, per germline. V dropped 3 bases and J dropped 0 bases, with 14 bases sitting between them. This CDR3 region has 16 residues. The sequence was obtained from an adult with an advanced solid tumor such as melanoma, head and neck, liver or kidney cancer. The chain employs TRBV9 and TRBJ2-3, with a weak D call TRBD2 (6 bases). Sequences were derived from CD4+ or CD8+ T cells sorted from blood, sampled in a trial of the OX40 agonist ivuxolimab. The CDR3: CASSASSVLSTDTQYF. CDR3 nucleotide sequence: TGTGCCAGCAGCGCATCTAGCGTCCTTAGCACAGATACGCAGTATTTT.